The present T cell receptor (beta chain) was sequenced within a study of control samples from healthy donors and cancer patients. Profiling relied on immunoSEQ multiplex PCR, and the TCRdb table lists in-frame clones only, not all of them. The repertoire has 120,000 or so clones, about 89% of them found once; the top ten carry just under 3%. This clone was seen once. This CDR3 has 15 residues. The germline V gene encodes CDR1 LNHDA and CDR2 SQIVND (reference sequence). Trimming removed 5 bases from V and 0 bases from J, with 11 bases in between. The TCR sequence derives from a man aged 55 to 69 in good health. V gene TRBV19 combines with J gene TRBJ1-5; D uncertain. The sequencing input was blood. The CDR3 loop is CASSSAINSNQPQHF. In DNA, the CDR3 is TGTGCCAGTAGTTCGGCCATTAATAGCAATCAGCCCCAGCATTTT.